This T cell receptor beta chain was documented in a study of T cell clones after liver transplantation. The wider study: Three of the eight recipients were HCV-positive; the rest had non-autoimmune, non-viral transplant indications. Blood was drawn pre-transplant, before withdrawal, and after full or failed withdrawal.

The CDR3 extends over 17 amino acids. V was clipped by 6 bases and J by 3 bases; unmatched bases: 11. Per the germline V gene, CDR1 is ENHRY and CDR2 is SYGVKD. This clone was counted only a few times. This table comes from immunoSEQ multiplex PCR, and its TCRdb copy is limited to in-frame clones, with some not included. The sample includes some 80,000 clones, around 84% seen only once; the top ten take 2% to 2.5%. This chain joins TRBV10-3 and TRBJ2-6, with 7 bases matching TRBD2. This TCR was recovered from a human patient who received a liver transplant. The graft donor may have given rise to some T cells. This specimen consisted of CD4+ T cells from blood, obtained roughly 50 months after liver transplant. DNA for the CDR3: TGTGCCATCAGGGCATCATTGGGAGGGGTTGGGGCCAACGTCCTGACTTTC. Its translation is CAIRASLGGVGANVLTF.